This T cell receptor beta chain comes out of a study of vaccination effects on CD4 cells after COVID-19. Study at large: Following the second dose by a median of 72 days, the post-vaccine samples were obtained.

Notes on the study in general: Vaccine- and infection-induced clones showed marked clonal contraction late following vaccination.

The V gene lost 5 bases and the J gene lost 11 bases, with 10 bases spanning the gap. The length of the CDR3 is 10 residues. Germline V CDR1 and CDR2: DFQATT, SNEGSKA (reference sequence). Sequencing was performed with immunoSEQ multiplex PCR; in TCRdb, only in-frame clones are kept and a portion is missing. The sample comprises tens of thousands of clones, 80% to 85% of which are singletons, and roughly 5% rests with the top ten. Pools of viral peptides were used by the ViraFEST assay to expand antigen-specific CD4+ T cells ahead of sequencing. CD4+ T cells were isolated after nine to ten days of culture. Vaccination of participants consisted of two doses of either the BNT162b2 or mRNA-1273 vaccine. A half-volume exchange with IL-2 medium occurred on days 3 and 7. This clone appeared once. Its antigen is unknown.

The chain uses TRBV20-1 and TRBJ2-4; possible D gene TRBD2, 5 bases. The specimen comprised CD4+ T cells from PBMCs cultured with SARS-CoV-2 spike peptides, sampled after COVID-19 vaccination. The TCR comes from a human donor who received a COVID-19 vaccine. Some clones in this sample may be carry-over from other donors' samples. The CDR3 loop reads CSAPGKFQYF. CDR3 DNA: TGCAGTGCTCCGGGAAAGTTTCAGTACTTC.